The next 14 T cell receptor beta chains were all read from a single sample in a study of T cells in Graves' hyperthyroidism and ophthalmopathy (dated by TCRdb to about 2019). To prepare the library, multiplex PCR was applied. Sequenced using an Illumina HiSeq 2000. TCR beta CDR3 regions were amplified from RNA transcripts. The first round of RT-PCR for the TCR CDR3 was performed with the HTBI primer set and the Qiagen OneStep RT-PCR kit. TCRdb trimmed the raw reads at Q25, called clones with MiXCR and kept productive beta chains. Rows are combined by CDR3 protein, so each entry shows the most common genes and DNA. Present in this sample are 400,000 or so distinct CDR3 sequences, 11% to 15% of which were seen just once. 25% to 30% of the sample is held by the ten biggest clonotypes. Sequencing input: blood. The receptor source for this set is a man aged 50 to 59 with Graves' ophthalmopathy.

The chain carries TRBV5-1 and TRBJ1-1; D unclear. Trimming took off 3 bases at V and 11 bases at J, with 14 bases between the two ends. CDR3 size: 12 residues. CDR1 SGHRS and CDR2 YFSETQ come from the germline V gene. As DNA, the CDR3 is TGCGCCAGCAGCTCCGCCCGGTCGGGGGCTTTCTTT. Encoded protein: CASSSARSGAFF.

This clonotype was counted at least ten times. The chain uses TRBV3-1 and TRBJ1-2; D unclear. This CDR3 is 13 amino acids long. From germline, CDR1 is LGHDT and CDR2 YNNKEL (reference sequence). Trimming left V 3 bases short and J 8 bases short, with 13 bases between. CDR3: CASSQGMAGGYTF. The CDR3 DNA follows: TGTGCCAGCAGCCAGGGTATGGCAGGAGGCTACACCTTC.

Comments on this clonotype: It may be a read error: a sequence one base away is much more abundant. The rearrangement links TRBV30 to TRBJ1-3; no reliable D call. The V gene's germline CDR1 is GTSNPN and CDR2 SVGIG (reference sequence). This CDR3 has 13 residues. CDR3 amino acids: CAWSRSRGNAIYF. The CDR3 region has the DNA TGTGCCTGGAGCAGATCTCGTGGAAACGCCATATATTTT.

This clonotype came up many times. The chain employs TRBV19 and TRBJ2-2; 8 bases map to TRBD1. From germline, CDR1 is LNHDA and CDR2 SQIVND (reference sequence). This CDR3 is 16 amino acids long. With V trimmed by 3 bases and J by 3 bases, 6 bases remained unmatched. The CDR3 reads CASSMSGGQDTGELFF. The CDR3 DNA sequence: TGTGCCAGTAGTATGTCAGGGGGCCAGGACACCGGGGAGCTGTTTTTT.

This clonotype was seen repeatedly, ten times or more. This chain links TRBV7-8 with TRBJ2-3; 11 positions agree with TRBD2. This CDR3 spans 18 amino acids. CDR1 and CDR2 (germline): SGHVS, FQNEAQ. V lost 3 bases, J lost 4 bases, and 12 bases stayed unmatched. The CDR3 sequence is CASSFSSRTSGSADTQYF. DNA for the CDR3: TGTGCCAGCAGCTTTTCCTCAAGAACTAGCGGGAGCGCAGATACGCAGTATTTT.

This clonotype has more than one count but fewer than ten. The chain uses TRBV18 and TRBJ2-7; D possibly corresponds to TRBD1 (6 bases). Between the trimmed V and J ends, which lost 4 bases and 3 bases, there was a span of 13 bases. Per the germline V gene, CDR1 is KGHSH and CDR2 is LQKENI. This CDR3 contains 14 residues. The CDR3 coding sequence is TGTGCCAGCTCACTTACGCAGGGGAACTACGAGCAGTACTTC. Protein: CASSLTQGNYEQYF. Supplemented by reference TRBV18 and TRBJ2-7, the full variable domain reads NAGVMQNPRHLVRRRGQEARLRCSPMKGHSHVYWYRQLPEEGLKFMVYLQKENIIDESGMPKERFSAEFPKEGPSILRIQQVVRGDSAAYFCASSLTQGNYEQYFGPGTRLTVT.

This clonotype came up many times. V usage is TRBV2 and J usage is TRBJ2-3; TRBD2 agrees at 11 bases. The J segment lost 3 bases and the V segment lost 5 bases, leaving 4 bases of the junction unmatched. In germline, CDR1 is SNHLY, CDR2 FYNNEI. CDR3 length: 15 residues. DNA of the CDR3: TGTGCCAGCAGTAGACTAGCGGGACGGACAGATACGCAGTATTTT. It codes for CASSRLAGRTDTQYF.

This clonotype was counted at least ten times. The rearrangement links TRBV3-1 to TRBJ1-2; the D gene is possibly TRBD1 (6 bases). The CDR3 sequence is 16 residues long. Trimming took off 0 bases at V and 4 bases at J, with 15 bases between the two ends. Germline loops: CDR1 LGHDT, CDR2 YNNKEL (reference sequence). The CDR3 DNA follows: TGTGCCAGCAGCCAAGAAGGGACATTGATTGCCTATGGCTACACCTTC. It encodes CASSQEGTLIAYGYTF.

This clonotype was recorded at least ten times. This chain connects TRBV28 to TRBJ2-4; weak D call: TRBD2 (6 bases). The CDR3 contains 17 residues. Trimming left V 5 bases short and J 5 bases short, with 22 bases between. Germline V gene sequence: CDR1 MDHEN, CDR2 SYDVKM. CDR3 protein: CASSLNPKEGSENIQYF. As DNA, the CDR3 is TGTGCCAGCAGTCTCAACCCGAAGGAGGGGTCCGAAAACATTCAGTACTTC.

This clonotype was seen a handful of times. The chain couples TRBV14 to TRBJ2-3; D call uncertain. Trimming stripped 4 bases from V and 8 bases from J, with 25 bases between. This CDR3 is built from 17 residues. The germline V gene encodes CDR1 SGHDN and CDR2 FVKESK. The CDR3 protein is CASSRNQVGTRGLTQYF. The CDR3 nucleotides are TGTGCCAGCAGCCGAAACCAGGTGGGCACGAGAGGCCTTACGCAGTATTTT.

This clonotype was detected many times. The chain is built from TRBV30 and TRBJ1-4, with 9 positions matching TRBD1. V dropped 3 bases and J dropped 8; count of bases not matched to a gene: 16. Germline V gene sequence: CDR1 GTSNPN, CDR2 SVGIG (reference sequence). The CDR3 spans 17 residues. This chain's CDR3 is CAWSSGLPGQGSEKLFF. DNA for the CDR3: TGTGCCTGGAGCTCCGGACTACCGGGACAGGGAAGCGAAAAACTGTTTTTT. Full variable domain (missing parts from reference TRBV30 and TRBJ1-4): SQTIHQWPATLVQPVGSPLSLECTVEGTSNPNLYWYRQAAGRGLQLLFYSVGIGQISSEVPQNLSASRPQDRQFILSSKKLLLSDSGFYLCAWSSGLPGQGSEKLFFGSGTQLSVL.

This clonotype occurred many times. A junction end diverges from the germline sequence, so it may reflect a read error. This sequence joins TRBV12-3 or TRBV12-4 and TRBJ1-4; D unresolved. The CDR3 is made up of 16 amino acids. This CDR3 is CASSFHALSANENLFF. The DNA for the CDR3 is TGTGCCAGCAGTTTTCACGCGCTATCAGCCAATGAAAACCTGTTTTTT.

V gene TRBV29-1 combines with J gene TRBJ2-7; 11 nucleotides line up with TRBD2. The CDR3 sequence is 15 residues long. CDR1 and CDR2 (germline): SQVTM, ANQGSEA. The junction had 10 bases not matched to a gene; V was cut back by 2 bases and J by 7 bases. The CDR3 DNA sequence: TGCAGCGTTGAATTATTACTAGCGGGAGCGCGTGAGCAGTACTTC. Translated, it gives CSVELLLAGAREQYF.

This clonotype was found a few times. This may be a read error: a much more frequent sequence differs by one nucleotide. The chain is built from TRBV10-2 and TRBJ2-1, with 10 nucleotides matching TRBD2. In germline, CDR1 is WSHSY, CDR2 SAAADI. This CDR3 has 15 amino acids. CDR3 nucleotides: TGCGCCAGCAGCGAGTCTAGCGGGAGTACGCATGAGCAGTTCTTC. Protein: CASSESSGSTHEQFF.